The clone carrying this T cell receptor (beta chain) was counted at least ten times. Its antigen is not known. From RNA, the CDR3 regions of TCR beta chains were amplified and sequenced. A first-round RT-PCR used HTBI primers, followed by a second-round multiplex PCR. TCRdb redid the calling of the multiplex PCR reads with MiXCR, one entry per CDR3 protein. The profile shows 40,000 to 50,000 distinct CDR3 sequences, roughly half of them singletons. This record comes from a study of Graves' ophthalmopathy and Graves' hyperthyroidism. Study as a whole: Peripheral blood was gathered at first diagnosis, ahead of any treatment whatsoever.

Points from the study as a whole: Most clonotypes expanded in thyroid above 0.001 frequency were present in blood too.

V shed 4 bases and J 4 bases; nucleotides not matched to a gene: 2. The CDR3 contains 15 residues. Germline values: CDR1 LGHNA, CDR2 YNFKEQ. The study enrolled ophthalmopathy donors with moderate-to-severe activity, CAS ≥3, NOSPECS ≥4 and duration under 3 months. The sequenced material came from peripheral blood. The chain recombines TRBV4-2 with TRBJ2-2, with TRBD2 identical over 11 bases. The TCR was taken from an adult man with Graves' ophthalmopathy. This chain's CDR3 is CASSLGLAGTGELFF. Here the CDR3 DNA reads TGTGCCAGCAGCCTCGGACTAGCGGGCACCGGGGAGCTGTTTTTT.